This T cell receptor (beta chain) was obtained from a study of T cells in Graves' hyperthyroidism and ophthalmopathy. A word on this clonotype: At one end the junction does not follow the germline gene, possibly because of a read error.

It was RNA transcripts that yielded the amplified TCR beta CDR3 regions. Researchers ran a first-round RT-PCR on the TCR CDR3 using the HTBI primer set. TCRdb used MiXCR to reprocess the multiplex PCR reads, holding one entry per CDR3 protein. Of 300,000 to 450,000 distinct CDR3 sequences in the sample, 15% were seen once. There are 14 residues in the CDR3. Per the germline V gene, CDR1 is ENHRY and CDR2 is SYGVKD. The clonotype was recovered from a young woman with Graves' hyperthyroidism. J is TRBJ2-4 and V is TRBV10-3; TRBD1 matches 11 bases. Sequencing used blood. The CDR3 DNA follows: TGTGCCAGCAGTGAGGGGACAGGGGGGTACATTCAGTACTTC. Translation gives CASSEGTGGYIQYF.